This is a list of T cell receptor beta chains from one sample in a study of shared clonotypes between healthy human individuals. Profiled with immunoSEQ multiplex PCR; TCRdb holds only in-frame clones, not every one. This repertoire shows some 92,000 clones, about half found once; its top ten account for less than 15%. Sequencing was carried out using PBMCs. The source is a woman aged 40 to 50 in good health. Some clones in this sample may be carry-over from other donors' samples. Each CDR3 is given with its conserved first and last residue. Each record gives: D gene, J gene, clone size, CDR3 length, V gene, CDR3 DNA, CDR3 protein. D genes are given only for firm matches. Clone sizes are given selectively: once, few, many, or a class where the clone is expanded.

d_gene: .
j_gene: TRBJ1-2
abundance: once
len: 12
v_gene: TRBV29-1
CDR3nt: TGCAGCGCCAGGGACATTCTCTATGGCTACACCTTC
CDR3aa: CSARDILYGYTF

d_gene: TRBD1
j_gene: TRBJ1-2
abundance: many
len: 15
v_gene: TRBV29-1
CDR3nt: TGCAGCGTTACAGTGGCCCCGGGACAGGGGTATGGCTACACCTTC
CDR3aa: CSVTVAPGQGYGYTF

d_gene: .
j_gene: TRBJ2-6
abundance: .
len: 13
v_gene: TRBV18
CDR3nt: TGTGCCAGCTCACCATCTGGGGCCAACGTCCTGACTTTC
CDR3aa: CASSPSGANVLTF

d_gene: .
j_gene: TRBJ2-3
abundance: once
len: 16
v_gene: TRBV4-1
CDR3nt: TGCGCCAGCAGCCCAAGCGGAAGGGGTAGCGGAGATACGCAGTATTTT
CDR3aa: CASSPSGRGSGDTQYF

d_gene: TRBD2
j_gene: TRBJ2-7
abundance: .
len: 16
v_gene: TRBV5-6
CDR3nt: TGTGCCAGCAGCTTCGGGGGACTAGCGGGAGGAGGCGAGCAGTACTTC
CDR3aa: CASSFGGLAGGGEQYF

d_gene: .
j_gene: TRBJ1-2
abundance: few
len: 13
v_gene: TRBV2
CDR3nt: TGTGCCAGCGCGGTGGAGGGAAGGATGAGCTACACCTTC
CDR3aa: CASAVEGRMSYTF

d_gene: .
j_gene: TRBJ2-1
abundance: few
len: 13
v_gene: TRBV4-2
CDR3nt: TGTGCCAGCAGCCAAGACAGGGTAAATGAGCAGTTCTTC
CDR3aa: CASSQDRVNEQFF

d_gene: TRBD1
j_gene: TRBJ2-7
abundance: .
len: 16
v_gene: TRBV7-2
CDR3nt: TGTGCCAGCAGCTCGCGGTTAGGGGGCGCCTCCTACGAGCAGTACTTC
CDR3aa: CASSSRLGGASYEQYF

d_gene: TRBD1
j_gene: TRBJ2-5
abundance: few
len: 16
v_gene: TRBV5-1
CDR3nt: TGCGCCAGCAGCTTGGGCGGACAGGCCCTCCAAGAGACCCAGTACTTC
CDR3aa: CASSLGGQALQETQYF

d_gene: .
j_gene: TRBJ2-7
abundance: few
len: 14
v_gene: TRBV27
CDR3nt: TGTGCCAGCAGTTTATCCGGGCCGCTTAACGAGCAGTACTTC
CDR3aa: CASSLSGPLNEQYF

d_gene: .
j_gene: TRBJ2-7
abundance: .
len: 13
v_gene: TRBV10-3
CDR3nt: TGTGCCATCAGTGCACAGACGGAGGACGAGCAGTACTTC
CDR3aa: CAISAQTEDEQYF

d_gene: .
j_gene: TRBJ1-2
abundance: .
len: 15
v_gene: TRBV19
CDR3nt: TGTGCCAGTAGTACACAGGGACGGGGTAGAGATGGCTACACCTTC
CDR3aa: CASSTQGRGRDGYTF

d_gene: .
j_gene: TRBJ2-1
abundance: .
len: 11
v_gene: TRBV7-9
CDR3nt: TGTGCCAGCAGCTCGGGCCCCGAGCAGTTCTTC
CDR3aa: CASSSGPEQFF

d_gene: TRBD1
j_gene: TRBJ2-7
abundance: .
len: 14
v_gene: TRBV15
CDR3nt: TGTGCCACCAGTGGCCGGACAGGGCCCAACGAGCGGTACTTC
CDR3aa: CATSGRTGPNERYF

d_gene: TRBD1
j_gene: TRBJ2-3
abundance: .
len: 15
v_gene: TRBV7-9
CDR3nt: TGTGCCAGCAGCCACGGGGGACAGGGCACAGATACGCAGTATTTT
CDR3aa: CASSHGGQGTDTQYF

d_gene: .
j_gene: TRBJ2-7
abundance: .
len: 13
v_gene: TRBV18
CDR3nt: TGTGCCAGCTCAGGGGGGGCTCCCTACGAGCAGTACTTC
CDR3aa: CASSGGAPYEQYF

d_gene: TRBD1
j_gene: TRBJ1-1
abundance: many
len: 11
v_gene: TRBV29-1
CDR3nt: TGCAGCGTGTCGCGACAGGGCGCAGCTCTCTTT
CDR3aa: CSVSRQGAALF

d_gene: .
j_gene: TRBJ2-7
abundance: .
len: 13
v_gene: TRBV6-1
CDR3nt: TGTGCCAGCAGTGGGCCCGGTCGGGGCGAGCAGTACTTC
CDR3aa: CASSGPGRGEQYF

d_gene: TRBD2
j_gene: TRBJ2-7
abundance: .
len: 15
v_gene: TRBV27
CDR3nt: TGTGCCAGCAGTCCGTCCGGGACTAAGAGCTACGAGCAGTACTTC
CDR3aa: CASSPSGTKSYEQYF

d_gene: TRBD1
j_gene: TRBJ1-4
abundance: .
len: 14
v_gene: TRBV19
CDR3nt: TGTGCCAGTAGCAACCGGGACAGCAATGAAAAACTGTTTTTT
CDR3aa: CASSNRDSNEKLFF

d_gene: .
j_gene: TRBJ2-7
abundance: .
len: 11
v_gene: TRBV6-4
CDR3nt: TGTGCCAGCAGTGACGTCTACGAGCAGTACTTC
CDR3aa: CASSDVYEQYF

d_gene: .
j_gene: TRBJ2-7
abundance: once
len: 16
v_gene: TRBV7-9
CDR3nt: TGTGCCAGCAGCTTCCCCCGGGAAGGGTTTGCGTACGAGCAGTACTTC
CDR3aa: CASSFPREGFAYEQYF

d_gene: .
j_gene: TRBJ1-2
abundance: .
len: 13
v_gene: TRBV5-4
CDR3nt: TGTGCCAGCAGCCTAGCGGGCAGTGTTGGCTACACCTTC
CDR3aa: CASSLAGSVGYTF

d_gene: .
j_gene: TRBJ2-5
abundance: .
len: 13
v_gene: TRBV29-1
CDR3nt: TGCAGCGTTGAGAGCACAATTTTGGAGACCCAGTACTTC
CDR3aa: CSVESTILETQYF

d_gene: .
j_gene: TRBJ2-5
abundance: many
len: 17
v_gene: TRBV10-3
CDR3nt: TGTGCCATCAGTGAGTCAACCGAAGGGGGAGGCCAAGAGACCCAGTACTTC
CDR3aa: CAISESTEGGGQETQYF

d_gene: .
j_gene: TRBJ2-3
abundance: .
len: 15
v_gene: TRBV7-2
CDR3nt: TGTGCCAGCAGCTCGACTAGTTGGGGAACAGATACGCAGTATTTT
CDR3aa: CASSSTSWGTDTQYF

d_gene: TRBD1
j_gene: TRBJ2-7
abundance: .
len: 14
v_gene: TRBV7-2
CDR3nt: TGTGCCAGCAGCGAGACAGGGAATGATTACGAGCAGTACTTC
CDR3aa: CASSETGNDYEQYF

d_gene: .
j_gene: TRBJ1-2
abundance: .
len: 14
v_gene: TRBV5-1
CDR3nt: TGTGCCAGCAGCTTTTTTGACTTCGAGTATGGCTACACCTTC
CDR3aa: CASSFFDFEYGYTF

d_gene: TRBD1
j_gene: TRBJ2-7
abundance: .
len: 15
v_gene: TRBV5-1
CDR3nt: TGCGCCAGCAGCTTGACGGGACAGGGGCTCTACGAGCAGTACTTC
CDR3aa: CASSLTGQGLYEQYF

d_gene: TRBD1
j_gene: TRBJ1-1
abundance: few
len: 13
v_gene: TRBV7-3
CDR3nt: TGTGCCAGCAGCCAGGGGGCGTACACTGAAGCTTTCTTT
CDR3aa: CASSQGAYTEAFF